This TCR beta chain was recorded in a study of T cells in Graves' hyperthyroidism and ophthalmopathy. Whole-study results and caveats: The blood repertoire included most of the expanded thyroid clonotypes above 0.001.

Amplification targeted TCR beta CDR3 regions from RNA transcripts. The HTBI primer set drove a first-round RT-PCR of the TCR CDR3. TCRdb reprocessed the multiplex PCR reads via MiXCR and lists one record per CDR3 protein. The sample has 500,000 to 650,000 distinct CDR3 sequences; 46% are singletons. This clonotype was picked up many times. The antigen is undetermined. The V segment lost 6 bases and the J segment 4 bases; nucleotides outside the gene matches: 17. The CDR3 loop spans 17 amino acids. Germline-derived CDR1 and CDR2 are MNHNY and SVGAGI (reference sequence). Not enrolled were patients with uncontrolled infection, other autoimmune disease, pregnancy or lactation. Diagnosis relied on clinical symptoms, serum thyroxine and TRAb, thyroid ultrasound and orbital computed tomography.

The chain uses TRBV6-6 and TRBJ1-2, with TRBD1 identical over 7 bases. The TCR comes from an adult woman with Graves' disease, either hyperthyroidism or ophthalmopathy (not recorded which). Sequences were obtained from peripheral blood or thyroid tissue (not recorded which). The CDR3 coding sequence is TGTGCCAGCAGAGACCAGGGTGGAGGGGGCTGGGGCTATGGCTACACCTTC. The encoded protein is CASRDQGGGGWGYGYTF.